This T cell receptor (beta chain) was identified during a study of CD8+ T cells in alopecia areata. Overall study context: The authors scored treated patients' severity by affected scalp percentage.

Study results and limitations: In scalp, tofacitinib significantly decreased clonality and expanded CD8+ clones among the top 100.

Treatment defined: oral pan-JAK inhibitor, 5-10 mg twice daily. Peripheral blood and lesional scalp punch biopsies came from alopecia areata patients. TCR sequencing used cDNA made by reverse transcription of extracted RNA. Here immunoSEQ multiplex PCR was the method, and the copy in TCRdb shows in-frame clones only, minus some. The sample has about 190,000 clones, roughly three fifths seen once. The CDR3 covers 14 residues. Germline lookup yields CDR1 MNHEY and CDR2 SMNVEV (reference sequence). V trimming: 8 bases; J trimming: 6 bases; junction bases outside the gene matches: 8. This clone turned up a few times. No antigen is known for it.

The source of this sequence is a human donor with alopecia areata. The starting material was CD4+ T cells sorted from blood, obtained at week 4, from a patient treated with tofacitinib. V and J are TRBV27 and TRBJ1-2, with 11 bases that match TRBD1. Here the CDR3 reads CASGRDRGRNGYTF. The CDR3 DNA is TGTGCCAGCGGACGGGACAGGGGGAGGAATGGCTACACCTTC.